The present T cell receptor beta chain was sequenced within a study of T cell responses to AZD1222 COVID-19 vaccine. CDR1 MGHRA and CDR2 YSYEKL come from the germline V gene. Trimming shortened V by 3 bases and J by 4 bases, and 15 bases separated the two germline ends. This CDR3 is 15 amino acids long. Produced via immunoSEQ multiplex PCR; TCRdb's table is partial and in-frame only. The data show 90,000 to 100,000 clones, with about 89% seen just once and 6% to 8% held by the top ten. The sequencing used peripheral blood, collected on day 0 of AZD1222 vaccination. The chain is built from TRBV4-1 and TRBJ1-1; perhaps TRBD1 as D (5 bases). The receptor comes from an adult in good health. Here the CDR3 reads CASSQRDGMSTEAFF. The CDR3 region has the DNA TGCGCCAGCAGCCAGAGGGACGGAATGAGCACTGAAGCTTTCTTT.